This TCR beta chain was identified in a study of cytomegalovirus exposure and HLA in healthy donors. V gave up 2 bases and J gave up 4 bases; unmatched junction bases: 25. The CDR3 extends over 21 amino acids. Germline V gene sequence: CDR1 MNHNS, CDR2 SASEGT. Overall study results and limits: Rates of TCR association differed by HLA locus in a later analysis, with DRB1 highest and HLA-C lowest. The listing of roughly 160 TCR beta chains classed them as cytomegalovirus-associated. Earlier analysis yielded a pattern in which most TCR beta V segments were productive about 87% or about 30% of the time.

Vbeta (60) and Jbeta (13) primers were used in the PCR. Assay used: immunoSEQ multiplex PCR; TCRdb lists only in-frame clones, some missing. The table records 100,000 to 150,000 clones, approximately 84% of them present only once. For this clone: Its antigen remains unidentified.

The rearrangement links TRBV6-1 to TRBJ1-1; the match to TRBD1 covers 7 bases. This TCR came from a woman aged 40 to 50 in good health and CMV-seronegative. Sequences were obtained from PBMCs. The CDR3 is CASSEMSGRGFLGGKSTEAFF. The CDR3 bases are TGTGCCAGCAGTGAAATGAGCGGCAGGGGGTTTCTCGGAGGCAAGAGCACTGAAGCTTTCTTT.